This T cell receptor (beta chain) is from a study of human T cells and chemical hapten exposure. Study context: From small differences in pooled library volume came most of the variation in per-sample TCR yields. Overall study results and limits: Every donor had alopecia, and their immune response may therefore differ from healthy people's. TCRs exceeding 1 in 1000 frequency stayed unchanged with DPC sensitization.

Time point described: patch test 2, 6 weeks after DPC sensitization. Treatment denoted: therapeutic diphenylcyclopropenone sensitization with weekly scalp DPC. Non-pregnant alopecia patients aged 18 to 70, suitable for DPC therapy. The CDR3 spans 16 residues. Trimming removed 4 bases at V and 2 bases at J, with 17 bases between. Germline V gene data show CDR1 as DFQATT and CDR2 as SNEGSKA (reference sequence). TCRdb itself ran the RACE reads through MiXCR, one entry per CDR3 protein. Among roughly 92,000 distinct CDR3 sequences listed, more than 9.5% were seen once. Details on this clonotype: No antigen is known for it.

The genes are TRBV20-1 and TRBJ2-2; D may be TRBD1 (6 bases). The sample here was whole blood, taken in connection with sensitization to the hapten diphenylcyclopropenone (DPC). The receptor was isolated from a middle-aged woman with alopecia areata. Some clones in this sample may be carry-over from other donors' samples. DNA for the CDR3: TGCAGTGCTACCCTCCACGGACAGAGTAACACCGGGGAGCTGTTTTTT. Amino acid sequence: CSATLHGQSNTGELFF.